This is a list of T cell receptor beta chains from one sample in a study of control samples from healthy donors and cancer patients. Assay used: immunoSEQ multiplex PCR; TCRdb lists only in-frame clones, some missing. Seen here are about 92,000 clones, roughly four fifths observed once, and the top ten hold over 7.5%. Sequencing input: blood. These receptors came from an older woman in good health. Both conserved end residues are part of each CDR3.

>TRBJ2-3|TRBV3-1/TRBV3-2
CASSQAPGGRADTQYF
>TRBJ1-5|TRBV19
CASSIRAQQPQHF
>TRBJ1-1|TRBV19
CASSELQGYTEAFF
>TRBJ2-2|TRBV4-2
CASSDSLLAGGGTGELFF
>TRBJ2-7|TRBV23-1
CASSQSRTDRAPYEQYF
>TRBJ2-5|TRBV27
CASSLYPPGSQETQYF
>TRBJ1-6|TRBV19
CASSIPGGGSPLHF
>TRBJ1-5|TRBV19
CASSPGQGANQPQHF
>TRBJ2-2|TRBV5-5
CAGQDRFVLFF
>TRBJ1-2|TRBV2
CASSAGQGVYGYTF
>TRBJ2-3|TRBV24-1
CATSSNVGASTDTQYF
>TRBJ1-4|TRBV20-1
CSARDREKLFF
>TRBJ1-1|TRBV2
CASSAGARTEAFF
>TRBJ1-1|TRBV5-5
CASSPWDTPSEAFF
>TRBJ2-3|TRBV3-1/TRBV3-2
CASSLRTSGGIDTQYF
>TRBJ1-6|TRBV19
CASREQGLNSPLHF
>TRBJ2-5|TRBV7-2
CASSLAGTGVVETQYF
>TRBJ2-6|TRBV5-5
CASSPWTGEASWANVLTF
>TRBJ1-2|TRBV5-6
CASSLEGGAYGYTF
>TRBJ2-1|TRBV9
CASSVGQSSSYNEQFF
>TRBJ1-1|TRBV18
CASSPQGNTEAFF
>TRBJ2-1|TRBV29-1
CSARQLADSYNEQFF
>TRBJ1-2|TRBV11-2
CASSLEQPYGYTF
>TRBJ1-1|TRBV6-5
CASSYQGSPNTEAFF
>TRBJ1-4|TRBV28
CASSPHPGGGGEKLFF
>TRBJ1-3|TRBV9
CASSVGSGLGNTIYF
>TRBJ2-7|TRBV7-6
CASSAGTSGTYEQYF
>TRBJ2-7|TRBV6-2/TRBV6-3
CASSYSTVSYEQYF
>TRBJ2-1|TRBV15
CATSRARQGSYNEQFF
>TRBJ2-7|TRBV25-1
CASSEGGWRGEQYF
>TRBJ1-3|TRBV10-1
CASSESIGNTIYF
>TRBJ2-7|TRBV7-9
CASSLGLAGGYEQYF
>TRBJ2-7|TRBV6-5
CASSPQAGSSYEQYF
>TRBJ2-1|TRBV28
CASSLLNRGLSSYNEQFF
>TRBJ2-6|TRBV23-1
CASSQRGGDGANVLTF
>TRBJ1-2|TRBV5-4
CASSLRGWSYGYTF
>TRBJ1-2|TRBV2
CASSEDGRDYGYTF
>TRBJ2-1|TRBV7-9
CASSLVLAYEQFF
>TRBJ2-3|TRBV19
CASSIRARLQVSTDTQYF
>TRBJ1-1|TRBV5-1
CASRGQPPLMNTEAFF
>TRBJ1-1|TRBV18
CASSRLDREQAFF
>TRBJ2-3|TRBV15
CATSSRGTFSTDTQYF
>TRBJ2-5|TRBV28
CASNTYSQETQYF
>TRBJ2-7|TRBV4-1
CASSQEISGSPYEQYF
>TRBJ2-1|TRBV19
CASSIAGVGEQFF
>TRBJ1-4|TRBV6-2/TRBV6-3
CASSYSERGEKLFF
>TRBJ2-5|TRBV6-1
CASSENPGLSAETQYF
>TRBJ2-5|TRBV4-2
CASSQEGGAGLQETQYF
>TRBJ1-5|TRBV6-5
CASSKQGRSNQPQHF
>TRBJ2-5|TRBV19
CASSSGGLETQYF
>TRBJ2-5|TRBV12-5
CASGIAGGRETQYF
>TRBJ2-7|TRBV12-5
CASGLALEQYF
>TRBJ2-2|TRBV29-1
CSVERTGVTGELFF
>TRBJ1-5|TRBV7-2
CASSPSGVGSNQPQHF
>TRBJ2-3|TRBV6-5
CASRAAGGIDTQYF
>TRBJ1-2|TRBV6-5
CASSYWTDSNYGYTF
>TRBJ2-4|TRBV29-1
CSLVVRQQAKNIQYF
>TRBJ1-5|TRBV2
CASSGQGIFNQPQHF
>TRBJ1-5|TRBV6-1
CASSEWGGNQPQHF